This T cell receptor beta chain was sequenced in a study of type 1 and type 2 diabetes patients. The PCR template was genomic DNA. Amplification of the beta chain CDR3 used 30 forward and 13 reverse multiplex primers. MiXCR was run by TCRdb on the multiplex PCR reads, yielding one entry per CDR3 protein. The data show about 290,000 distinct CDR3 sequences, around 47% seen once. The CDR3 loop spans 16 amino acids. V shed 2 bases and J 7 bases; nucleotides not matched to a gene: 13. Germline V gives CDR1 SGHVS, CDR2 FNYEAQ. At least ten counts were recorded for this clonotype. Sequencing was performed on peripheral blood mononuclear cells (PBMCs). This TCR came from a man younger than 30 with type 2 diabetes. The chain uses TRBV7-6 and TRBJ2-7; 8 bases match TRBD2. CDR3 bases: TGTGCCAGCAGCTTATCGGGCGGGAGGTCTGCGGGAGAGCAGTACTTC. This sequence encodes CASSLSGGRSAGEQYF.